This note documents a single TCR beta chain sequence. Its antigen is not yet known. No much larger clone exists at a distance of one base, and base qualities are not known. TCRbeta CDR3 regions were amplified from genomic DNA by means of the immunoSEQ Assay, a bias-controlled multiplex PCR. On the study's bioinformatics: Nucleated cell counts per sample were estimated from amplification of reference gene primers within the assay. To quantify the absolute abundance of each unique TCRbeta CDR3 rearrangement, sequence reads were collapsed and filtered. For each sample, productive Simpson clonality was calculated by taking the square root of Simpson's diversity index across productive rearrangements. The table comes from immuneACCESS by way of TCRdb, which keeps in-frame sequences with V and J called. Part of the clones is missing from these tables; in studies checked, under half for an unresolved V gene and the rest for unknown reasons. That table supplies the V and J calls and clone size; D and trimming were determined from the DNA. Across this sample there are approximately 250,000 clones, with 84% seen only once. Approximately 1.4% of the sample is held by the ten biggest clonotypes.

These data belong to a study of blood T cell repertoires in COVID-19 (dated by TCRdb to about 2020). Regarding the study in general: Samples covering the acute and convalescent phases of COVID-19 were provided by collaborators in the United States, Italy and Spain. The sample metadata nearly always contained a de-identified subject ID, COVID-19 status, age in years and sex. The dataset comprised deeply sampled blood TCRbeta repertoires from subjects exposed to, actively infected with, or recovered from COVID-19. The prospective study material was composed of cDNA or gDNA derived from T cells, B-cell-depleted T cells, or PBMCs. Where HLA class I and class II types were available, the types were taken from metadata supplied by the sample provider, not from assay-based typing. The repertoires were made available in a free public database intended to serve as a resource for research on the immune response to SARS-CoV-2. Samples were obtained from the ongoing ImmuneRACE study (first 160 participants) and from 1,200 or so subjects provided by 6 global collaborators.

The trim is 7 bases for V and 2 bases for J, with a gap of 21 bases between the germline ends. Taken from the germline V gene, the CDR1 and CDR2 loops are SGHVS and FQNEAQ. From cysteine to phenylalanine, the CDR3 is 16 amino acids long. The only DNA kept is the CDR3, 48 bases in frame from the first base. A second Seattle source provided samples from volunteer blood donors who had recovered from COVID-19. Whole blood was collected in K2EDTA tubes by collaborating institutions according to the institutions' own protocols. Collaborator samples were shipped for TCRbeta analysis as frozen whole blood, isolated PBMCs, or DNA extracted from either sample type. Paper-wide results and their limitations: How much clinical and demographic metadata was included differed by source and by participant, and the metadata was provided uncurated.

The source material was peripheral blood. The clonotype originates from a woman in her thirties or forties who had recovered from COVID-19. This chain joins TRBV7-8 to TRBJ2-7, and TRBD1 may be the D gene, going by 7 matching bases. The DNA sequence reads TGTGCCAGCAAAGACGTTGGGCCAGGGGGGCCCTACGAGCAGTACTTC. This encodes CASKDVGPGGPYEQYF. The full variable domain, with segments outside the CDR3 supplied by the reference TRBV7-8 and TRBJ2-7 proteins, appears as GAGVSQSPRYKVAKRGQDVALRCDPISGHVSLFWYQQALGQGPEFLTYFQNEAQLDKSGLPSDRFFAERPEGSVSTLKIQRTQQEDSAVYLCASKDVGPGGPYEQYFGPGTRLTVT.